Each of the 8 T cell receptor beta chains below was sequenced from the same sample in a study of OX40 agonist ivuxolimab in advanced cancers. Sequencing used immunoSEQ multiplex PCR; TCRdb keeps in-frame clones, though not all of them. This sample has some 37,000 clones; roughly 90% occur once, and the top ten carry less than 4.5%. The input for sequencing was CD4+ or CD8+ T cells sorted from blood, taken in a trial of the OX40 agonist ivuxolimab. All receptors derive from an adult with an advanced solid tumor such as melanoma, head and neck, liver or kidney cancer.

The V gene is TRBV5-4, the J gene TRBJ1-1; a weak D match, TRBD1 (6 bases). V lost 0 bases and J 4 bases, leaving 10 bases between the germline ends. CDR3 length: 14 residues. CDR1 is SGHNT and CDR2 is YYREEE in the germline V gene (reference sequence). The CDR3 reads CASSLATGLTEAFF. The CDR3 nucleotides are TGTGCCAGCAGCTTGGCCACAGGGCTCACTGAAGCTTTCTTT.

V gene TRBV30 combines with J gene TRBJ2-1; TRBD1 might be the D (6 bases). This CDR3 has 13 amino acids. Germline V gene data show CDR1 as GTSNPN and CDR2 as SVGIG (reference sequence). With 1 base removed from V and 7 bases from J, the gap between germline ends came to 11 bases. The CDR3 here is CAWSADRLNEQFF. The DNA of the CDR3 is TGTGCCTGGAGTGCCGACAGGCTAAATGAGCAGTTCTTC.

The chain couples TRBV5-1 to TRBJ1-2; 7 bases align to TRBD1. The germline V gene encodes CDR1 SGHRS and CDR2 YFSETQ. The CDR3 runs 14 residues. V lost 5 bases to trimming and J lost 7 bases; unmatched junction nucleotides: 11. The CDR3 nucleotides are TGCGCCAGCAGGAGAACAGGGGAAAGTTTTGGCTACACCTTC. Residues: CASRRTGESFGYTF.

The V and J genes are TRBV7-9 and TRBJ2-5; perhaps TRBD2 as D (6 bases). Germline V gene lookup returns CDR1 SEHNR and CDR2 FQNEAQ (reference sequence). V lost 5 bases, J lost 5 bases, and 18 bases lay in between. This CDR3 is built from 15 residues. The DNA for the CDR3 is TGTGCCAGCAGCCGAAGCGGGTTTGGTGGTGAGACCCAGTACTTC. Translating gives CASSRSGFGGETQYF.

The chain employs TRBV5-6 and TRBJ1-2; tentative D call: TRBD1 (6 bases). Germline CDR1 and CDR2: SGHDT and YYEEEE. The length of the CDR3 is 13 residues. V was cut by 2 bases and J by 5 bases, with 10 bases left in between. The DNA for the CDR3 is TGTGCCAGCAGCTTAAGGGGGAGATATGGCTACACCTTC. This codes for CASSLRGRYGYTF.

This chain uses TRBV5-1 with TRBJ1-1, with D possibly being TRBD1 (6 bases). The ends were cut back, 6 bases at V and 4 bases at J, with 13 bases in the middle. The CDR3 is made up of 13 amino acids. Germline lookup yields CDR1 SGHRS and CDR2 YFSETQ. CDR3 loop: CASTRGATTEAFF. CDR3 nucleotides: TGCGCCAGCACTAGGGGGGCGACCACTGAAGCTTTCTTT.

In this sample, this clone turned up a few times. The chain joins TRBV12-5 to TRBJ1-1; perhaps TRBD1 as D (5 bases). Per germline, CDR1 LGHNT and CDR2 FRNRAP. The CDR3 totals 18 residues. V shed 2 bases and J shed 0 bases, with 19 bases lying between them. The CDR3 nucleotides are TGTGCTAGTGGTTTGACCTCCCCGGGGCGCCGCTTGAACACTGAAGCTTTCTTT. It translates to CASGLTSPGRRLNTEAFF.

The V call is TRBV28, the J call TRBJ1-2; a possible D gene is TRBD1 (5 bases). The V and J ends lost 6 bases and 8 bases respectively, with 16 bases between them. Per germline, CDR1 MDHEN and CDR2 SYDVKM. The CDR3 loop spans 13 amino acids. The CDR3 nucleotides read TGTGCCAGCAGGCCCGGGACCAAACTAGGCTACACCTTC. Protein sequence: CASRPGTKLGYTF.